The present T cell receptor (beta chain) was sequenced within a study of cytomegalovirus exposure and HLA in healthy donors (TCRdb year 2017). Notes on the research overall: In an earlier analysis of under 750 of the donors, 276 Gb of sequence data and 95 million to 130 million unique TCR beta sequences from 150 million to 200 million T cells were reported. An early release covering around 630 HLA-typed donors comprised about 320 gigabases of sequencing data and around 80 million unique TCR sequences. Among the roughly 400 genotyped donors, roughly 80% belonged to the genetic ancestry cluster associated with self-reported Caucasian donors. The study was designed to test whether signatures of past pathogen exposure could be identified by cataloging public T cell receptors. Using immunosequencing, the study profiled T cell repertoires from some 670 subjects and related those repertoires to cytomegalovirus serostatus. In addition to the first cohort of about 650 subjects, a separate validation cohort of 100 to 150 different subjects was used. To predict cytomegalovirus infection status, the study combined high-throughput TCR immunosequencing, statistical association of individual TCRs with disease status, and machine learning. To study patterns of TCR occurrence, a later analysis re-analyzed previously published TCR beta repertoires from 666 donors and added high-resolution HLA genotyping. The later analysis used no new phenotypic data to find candidate immune exposures, relying instead on TCR beta sequences and their occurrence across donors. In an earlier analysis of 500 to 650 of the donors, high-throughput TCR beta sequencing was used to judge whether each TCR beta V gene segment behaved as functional or pseudogenic. Donor age, sex, ethnicity and CMV serostatus were collected together with the repertoire data. Genome-wide SNP genotypes for about 65% of the roughly 670 donors were used in a later genetic analysis, which treated that subset as a discovery cohort. All discovery cohort repertoires had been generated on a single sequencing platform. Class I and class II HLA loci were covered by the typing at four-digit resolution. Typing coverage differed by locus: A, B, C, DRB1 and DQB1 were typed in about 620-640 donors, DQA1 in 522, DPA1 in approximately 600, and DPB1 in just under 490. Because of strong linkage in the cohort, a handful of DR-DQ haplotypes were treated as single units for association and clustering. Among 350 to 400 genotyped donors of the cohort, an average of approximately 240,000 unique TCR beta nucleotide sequences were sequenced per donor, 15% to 20% of them non-productive.

Broader findings and caveats from the paper: A group of highly shared sequence variants was considered likely to be a technical artifact of the sequencing pipeline. In an earlier analysis of some 500 of the donors, most TCR beta V segments appeared in productive rearrangements about 90% or about 30% of the time, broadly matching IMGT annotations. In a later analysis, the rate of TCR association differed among HLA loci, with DRB1 alleles having the most associated TCRs and HLA-C alleles having the fewest. A later analysis found that most CMV-associated TCR beta chains appeared HLA-restricted, with HLA associations seemingly driven largely by CMV exposure. In a later analysis, HLA-associated TCR beta chains showed more clonal expansion and lower generation probabilities than non-associated chains that were equally common. Because some donors lacked HLA typing at each locus, the association tests relied only on the typed subset. Assigning TCR associations to individual alleles was difficult when HLA alleles, especially DR and DQ, strongly co-occurred. In this cohort, only TCR beta chains were sequenced, and detectable features were limited by the absence of alpha or paired-chain data. Some IMGT-functional V segments, including TRBV6-2 and TRBV6-3, could not be told apart with the 87-base-pair reads, so those segments were excluded. Linkage disequilibrium might explain the correlated functional status among segregating V segments, but an unknown experimental factor could not be ruled out. A later genetic analysis associated a missense DCLRE1C variant with V-gene and J-gene trimming of TCR beta chains, and an independent cohort replicated the association. According to the authors, the approach could potentially be generalized to other disease states and immunological phenotypes. In a later analysis, several top co-occurrence clusters were reported to appear linked to parvovirus B19, influenza, CMV and Epstein-Barr virus. According to a later genetic analysis, donors in an Asian-associated ancestry cluster had fewer N-insertions in productive TCRs than the roughly 670-donor mean. In the study, approximately 160 TCR beta chains were listed as associated with cytomegalovirus. Sequencing depth was assumed to be roughly uniform across donors in the presence/absence analyses, though that assumption may not hold. Because counts were too low, some 17 rarely observed V segments, including chromosome 9 orphons, were left out of the earlier analysis of several hundred of the donors. The only immune exposure information available for the cohort was CMV serostatus. A later analysis associated 17,000 or so TCR beta sequences with specific HLA alleles at a false discovery rate of 0.05. While some public TCRs were present in many individuals, most TCR sequences turned up only very rarely across donors. In both the original and validation cohorts, the classifier was reported to diagnose cytomegalovirus status with high specificity and sensitivity. In vitro tests confirmed that a few of the cytomegalovirus-associated TCR beta chains recognize cytomegalovirus antigens. A further reported finding was that TCR beta sequences accurately predicted the HLA-A and HLA-B alleles for most subjects in the first cohort.

Library construction relied on the immunoSEQ multiplex PCR assay. For the multiplex PCR, a mixture combining 60 forward primers for TCR Vbeta segments and 13 reverse primers for TCR Jbeta segments was used. A multiplex PCR assay on genomic DNA amplified the CDR3 region of rearranged TCR beta genes. The Illumina HiSeq System was used to sequence the amplified TCR beta libraries as 87-base-pair reads. As for how the authors treated the data: In a later analysis, approximately 74 million unique TCR beta chains were counted across the approximately 640 repertoires, and roughly 11 million of these chains were shared by at least two donors. A nearest-neighbor algorithm error-corrected the raw reads and collapsed the reads into unique sequences, merging closely related sequences to remove PCR and sequencing errors. V, D and J gene segments were assigned by aligning CDR3 sequences to IMGT reference sequences. For a sequence to be retained, a match of at least six nucleotides to both a V gene segment and a J gene segment was required. Rearrangements were called productive when the CDR3 lacked stop codons and stayed in frame with V and J; all others were non-productive. Following IMGT convention, CDR3 was defined as the stretch from the second conserved V-encoded cysteine up to the conserved J-encoded phenylalanine. In an earlier analysis of approximately 500 of the donors, sequences lacking an unambiguous match to a single V gene segment were excluded. In an earlier analysis of roughly 600 of the donors, a V segment was called functional when productive rearrangements were above 56.7%, and segregating when the standard deviation between donors exceeded 5%. A statistical classification framework was built to diagnose cytomegalovirus status from the catalog of TCR beta chain sequences. In a later analysis, TCR nucleotide sequences were compared against IMGT/GENE-DB human TR gene sequences so that V and J genes could be assigned. In a later analysis, CDR3 sequences and most-parsimonious VDJ recombination scenarios were assigned using the TCRdist pipeline. A later analysis defined each TCR beta chain by its CDR3 amino acid sequence plus V-gene family, and excluded reads lacking a unique V-gene family. As a way to deal with suspected cross-contamination and a sequencing artifact, a later analysis dropped under 600 nucleotide sequences that were highly shared and had low generation probability. In a later analysis, a clonal expansion index was calculated for each public chain from normalized within-repertoire ranks of inferred template counts. Generation probabilities in a later analysis came from a VDJ recombination model fitted to out-of-frame rearrangements, and those results were checked against IGoR. In a later analysis, TCR-TCR, TCR-HLA and TCR-CMV co-occurrence was scored with hypergeometric tests, and a repertoire-size bias correction was applied to TCR pairs. False discovery rates were estimated in a later analysis by permuting HLA or CMV assignments 20 times. In a later analysis, co-occurring TCRs were grouped using DBSCAN, with TCRdist sequence similarity added in when clustering inside HLA-allele-positive subsets. Co-occurrence clustering excluded repertoires with fewer than 30,000 or more than 120,000 public chains, plus five with anomalous nucleotide sharing. TCRdb re-hosts the immuneACCESS table, in-frame sequences only. Its copies lack some clones; in the studies checked, an unresolved V gene accounts for under half of them, and the cause for the rest is not known. V and J calls plus clone size are reproduced from that table; the DNA served to infer D and trimming. Within this sample are around 120,000 clones, with around 84% of them counted one time only. Over 5% of the sample goes to the ten largest clones.

This clone has just one count. The specificity of this receptor is unknown. No much larger clonotype is one base removed from it; base qualities were not supplied. In total, 600 or so healthy bone marrow donors made up the cohort. Cohort members were all nominally healthy when sampled, although unrecorded immune exposures were likely present. The donor tested CMV seronegative and was one of the 352 seronegative cohort members. A peripheral blood sample was collected from each donor, and TCR beta sequencing was performed on peripheral blood mononuclear cells. The Qiagen DNeasy Blood Extraction Kit was used to extract genomic DNA from the blood cell samples. Its CDR3 holds 14 amino acids, cysteine through phenylalanine. Just the 42-base CDR3 DNA is kept, in frame starting at base 1. Via the germline V gene, CDR1 is MDHEN and CDR2 SYDVKM. The junction shows trimming of 6 bases on V and 9 bases on J, plus 18 bases between the germline ends.

The sequence derives from a woman aged 40-49 years in good health and CMV-seronegative. The V and J segments used are TRBV28 and TRBJ2-1; the D region possibly corresponds to TRBD1 (5 bases align). Sequencing was done on a sample of PBMCs. The bases read TGTGCCAGCAGAAACAGGTTACGAGAAGGTGAGCAGTTCTTC. Translated, it reads CASRNRLREGEQFF.